These 7 T cell receptor beta chains were sequenced from one sample in a study of blood T cell repertoires in COVID-19. This table comes from immunoSEQ multiplex PCR, and its TCRdb copy is limited to in-frame clones, with some not included. Altogether over 350,000 clones are present, approximately 90% being singletons, with the ten largest covering approximately 10%. Input material: PBMCs or T cells enriched from blood (not recorded which). The source is a woman aged 50 to 60 who had recovered from COVID-19.

The chain joins TRBV2 to TRBJ1-2; D not resolved. Germline V gene sequence: CDR1 SNHLY, CDR2 FYNNEI. The germline V and J ends were trimmed by 4 bases and 6 bases, with 12 bases remaining between them. The CDR3 length is 13 residues. The CDR3 sequence is CASSGRVGHGYTF. CDR3 in DNA: TGTGCCAGCAGTGGGCGTGTGGGCCATGGCTACACCTTC.

This clone appeared a single time. The chain couples TRBV9 to TRBJ1-1; a possible D gene is TRBD1 (6 bases). This CDR3 has 15 residues. The germline V and J ends were trimmed by 4 bases and 3 bases, with 16 bases remaining between them. Germline V gives CDR1 SGDLS, CDR2 YYNGEE. CDR3 DNA: TGTGCCAGCAGCCCTAGGACAGATCAGTACACTGAAGCTTTCTTT. Its protein product is CASSPRTDQYTEAFF.

The chain combines TRBV18 with TRBJ1-3; D is undetermined. Germline values: CDR1 KGHSH, CDR2 LQKENI. Trimming cost V 2 bases and J 0 bases, with 8 bases left between them. This CDR3 is built from 15 residues. The CDR3 nucleotides read TGTGCCAGCTCACCAGAGCAAGTCTCTGGAAACACCATATATTTT. This translates into CASSPEQVSGNTIYF.

This chain uses TRBV28 with TRBJ1-2; 8 bases map to TRBD1. Germline V gives CDR1 MDHEN, CDR2 SYDVKM. Trimming took 7 bases from V and 7 from J; bases not matched to a gene: 14. This CDR3 is 15 amino acids long. The CDR3: CASKPPTGESGGYTF. The CDR3 DNA follows: TGTGCCAGCAAACCCCCGACAGGGGAAAGCGGTGGCTACACCTTC.

V gene TRBV6-5 combines with J gene TRBJ2-2, with 8 nucleotides matching TRBD1. CDR1 is MNHEY and CDR2 is SVGAGI in the germline V gene. There are 16 residues in the CDR3. With 2 bases clipped from V and 7 bases from J, the junction kept 9 bases outside the gene matches. The CDR3 loop is CASSYGAGGASGELFF. CDR3 coding DNA: TGTGCCAGCAGTTACGGGGCAGGGGGCGCGAGCGGGGAGCTGTTTTTT.

CDR3 sequence: CASSSSGKGTEAFF. CDR3 bases: TGTGCCAGCAGCTCCTCAGGGAAAGGCACTGAAGCTTTCTTT. The genes are TRBV7-2 and TRBJ1-1, with D possibly being TRBD1 (5 bases). Per germline, CDR1 SGHTA and CDR2 FQGNSA. Trimming left V 4 bases short and J 4 bases short, with 13 bases between. The CDR3 length is 14 residues.

The gene calls are TRBV6-5 and TRBJ2-1; 9 nucleotides align to TRBD1. J gave up 13 bases and V 6 bases, and 10 bases lay outside the gene matches. CDR1 is MNHEY and CDR2 is SVGAGI in the germline V gene. The CDR3 spans 13 residues. The CDR3 DNA follows: TGTGCCAGCAGCCTACAGGGGGCGCGGGATCAGTTCTTC. The encoded protein is CASSLQGARDQFF.